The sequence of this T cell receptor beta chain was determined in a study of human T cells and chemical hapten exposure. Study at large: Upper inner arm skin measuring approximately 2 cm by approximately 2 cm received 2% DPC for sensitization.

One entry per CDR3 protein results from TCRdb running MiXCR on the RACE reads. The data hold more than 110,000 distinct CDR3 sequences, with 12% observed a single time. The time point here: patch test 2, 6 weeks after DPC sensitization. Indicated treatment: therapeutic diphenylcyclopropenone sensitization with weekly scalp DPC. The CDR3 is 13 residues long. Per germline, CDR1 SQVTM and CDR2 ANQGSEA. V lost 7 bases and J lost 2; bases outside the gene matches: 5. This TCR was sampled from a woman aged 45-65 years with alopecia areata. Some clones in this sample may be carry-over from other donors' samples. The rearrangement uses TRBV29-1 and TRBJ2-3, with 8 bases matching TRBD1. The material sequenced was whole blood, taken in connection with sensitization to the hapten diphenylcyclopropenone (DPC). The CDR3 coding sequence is TGCAGCGAACTGACAGGGGACACAGATACGCAGTATTTT. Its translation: CSELTGDTDTQYF.